The sequence of this T cell receptor (beta chain) was determined in a study of T-cell reconstitution after alpha-beta-depleted transplantation in children. V was clipped by 3 bases and J by 2 bases, with 11 bases between them. The CDR3 runs to 14 residues. Study-wide findings and caveats: Expanded clones from the graft, numbering several hundred, reportedly supplied alpha-beta T cells about two months after transplant. Newly produced T cells mostly accounted for T-cell counts and diversity one year post-transplant. For some patients, TCRbeta diversity was high at day 60 because of recipient T cells and thymic progenitors that survived.

In this sample, this clonotype turned up a few times. Its target is unknown. Molecular barcoding with unique molecular identifiers was used for the TCRbeta library. Each CDR3 protein is one row after TCRdb ran MiXCR on the PCR reads. This sample has about 580,000 distinct CDR3 sequences; under 30% occur once, and the top ten carry around 14%. The source material was PBMCs, mostly from graft donor cells, sampled 360 days after TCRalphabeta/CD19-depleted stem cell transplant. The source of this sequence is a boy less than two years old who had a stem cell transplant for acute myeloid leukemia, so the T cells may come from the graft donor. The rearrangement links TRBV12-3 or TRBV12-4 to TRBJ2-7; TRBD1 might be the D (6 bases). The chain's CDR3 is CASSFGQGPYEQYF. CDR3 sequence (DNA): TGTGCCAGCAGTTTCGGGCAGGGGCCCTACGAGCAGTACTTC.